The 26 T cell receptor beta chains reported below all come from one sample, sequenced in a study of T-cell memory formation after mild COVID-19 (dated by TCRdb to the early 2020s). Receptors were amplified or captured by 5' RACE. For sequencing, an Illumina NovaSeq 6000 was employed. TCRdb reprocessing: public reads trimmed at Q25 with fastp, clones called with MiXCR, in-frame beta chains kept. Merged by CDR3 protein, the rows form single entries marked with the most common genes and DNA. The sample table shows 350,000 or so distinct CDR3 sequences, and roughly 13% are seen once. Clones ranked in the top ten supply about a fifth of the sample. Sample: PBMCs or a T cell subset sorted from them (not recorded which). Source of these receptors: a man younger than 35 who had mild COVID-19 (a few samples of this study predate the infection). The sample titles of this study are shuffled in the database, so cell type and time point are left out; the donor was told from shared clones.

This clonotype has a handful of counts. The rearrangement joins TRBV6-5 to TRBJ1-2; maybe TRBD1 (6 bases). The CDR3 runs 12 residues. The germline CDR1 and CDR2 sequences are MNHEY and SVGAGI. V gave up 7 bases and J gave up 5 bases, with 11 bases separating them. CDR3 nucleotide sequence: TGTGCCAGCAAAGAAGGGGGTTATGGCTACACCTTC. Residues: CASKEGGYGYTF.

Only a few counts were recorded for this clonotype. V gene TRBV24-1 combines with J gene TRBJ2-5; possibly TRBD2 for D (5 bases). The V end lost 0 bases, the J end lost 5 bases, and 15 bases lay between the germline ends. The CDR3 spans 16 residues. CDR1 and CDR2 (germline): KGHDR, SFDVKD. CDR3: CATSDLDSRAWETQYF. CDR3 bases: TGTGCCACCAGTGATTTGGACTCGAGGGCCTGGGAGACCCAGTACTTC.

This clonotype was recorded many times. The chain recombines TRBV5-1 with TRBJ2-5, with TRBD2 identical over 9 bases. CDR3 length equals 15 residues. Germline CDR1 SGHRS, CDR2 YFSETQ. The junction had 13 bases not matched to a gene; V was cut back by 7 bases and J by 6 bases. The CDR3 DNA is TGCGCCAGCCGACCCCCAGCGGGGGGAACGAAGACCCAGTACTTC. Protein product: CASRPPAGGTKTQYF.

This chain joins TRBV4-1 and TRBJ2-1, with D uncertain. Trimming removed 1 base from V and 9 bases from J, with 7 bases in between. Germline V gives CDR1 MGHRA, CDR2 YSYEKL. CDR3 size: 12 residues. The CDR3 loop reads CASSQVRAEQFF. The CDR3 nucleotides read TGCGCCAGCAGCCAAGTAAGGGCTGAGCAGTTCTTC.

The CDR3 DNA sequence: TGTGCCAGCAGCTTAAGGTCAGATCAGCCCCAGCATTTT. Its protein is CASSLRSDQPQHF. The chain has TRBV7-9 and TRBJ1-5; D is undetermined. The V gene lost 2 bases and the J gene lost 5 bases, with 7 bases spanning the gap. From germline, CDR1 is SEHNR and CDR2 FQNEAQ (reference sequence). The CDR3 length is 13 residues.

This clonotype was seen ten or more times. The chain couples TRBV6-5 to TRBJ2-7; D perhaps matches TRBD1 (6 bases). The germline V gene has CDR1 MNHEY and CDR2 SVGAGI. Deletions cut 0 bases from V and 2 bases from J, with 17 bases between. This CDR3 is built from 17 residues. For the CDR3, the DNA is TGTGCCAGCAGTTACTCGATAGACGCAGGGGCCCCCTACGAGCAGTACTTC. Protein: CASSYSIDAGAPYEQYF.

The chain carries TRBV29-1 and TRBJ1-3; D is uncertain. The ends were cut back, 7 bases at V and 4 bases at J, with 17 bases in the middle. Looked up from germline, CDR1 is SQVTM and CDR2 is ANQGSEA. CDR3 length equals 14 residues. This CDR3 reads CSAILGMGGNTIYF. The CDR3 nucleotides are TGCAGCGCCATTCTAGGGATGGGAGGAAACACCATATATTTT. Together with reference TRBV29-1 and TRBJ1-3, the CDR3 gives the full variable domain: SAVISQKPSRDICQRGTSLTIQCQVDSQVTMMFWYRQQPGQSLTLIATANQGSEATYESGFVIDKFPISRPNLTFSTLTVSNMSPEDSSIYLCSAILGMGGNTIYFGEGSWLTVV.

This chain joins TRBV18 and TRBJ2-7; 8 nucleotides align to TRBD1. Germline values: CDR1 KGHSH, CDR2 LQKENI. The CDR3 runs to 15 residues. V lost 2 bases and J lost 5; bases outside the gene matches: 8. The CDR3 DNA reads TGTGCCAGCTCACCAGGACAGGGTGTACTCAACGAGCAGTACGTC. Amino acids: CASSPGQGVLNEQYV.

This clonotype turned up a few times. The chain couples TRBV4-1 to TRBJ2-4; 8 bases line up with TRBD1. The V segment lost 3 bases and the J segment 4 bases; nucleotides outside the gene matches: 5. The CDR3 extends over 15 amino acids. The V gene's germline CDR1 is MGHRA and CDR2 YSYEKL. This CDR3 reads CASSHLDREKNIQYF. DNA for the CDR3: TGCGCCAGCAGCCACTTGGACAGGGAAAAAAACATTCAGTACTTC.

In this sample, this clonotype turned up a few times. The chain carries TRBV18 and TRBJ1-1; D unclear. This CDR3 contains 14 residues. CDR1 is KGHSH, CDR2 LQKENI, per germline. V was trimmed by 2 bases and J by 8 bases, leaving 15 bases between them. The CDR3 DNA reads TGTGCCAGCTCACCAGCAAATCGACGGGAGGAAGCTTTCTTT. Protein sequence: CASSPANRREEAFF.

The sample holds many counts of this clonotype. The chain is built from TRBV18 and TRBJ1-1; the match to TRBD1 covers 9 bases. The CDR3 has 14 amino acids. Germline lookup yields CDR1 KGHSH and CDR2 LQKENI. The junction had 4 bases not matched to a gene; V was cut back by 3 bases and J by 5 bases. The CDR3 here is CASSPRTGETEAFF. For the CDR3, the DNA is TGTGCCAGCTCACCCCGGACAGGGGAAACTGAAGCTTTCTTT.

This clonotype was counted between two and nine times. The V and J genes are TRBV2 and TRBJ1-6; 7 positions agree with TRBD1. With V trimmed by 7 bases and J by 6 bases, 3 bases remained unmatched. Per the germline V gene, CDR1 is SNHLY and CDR2 is FYNNEI. The length of the CDR3 is 13 residues. The CDR3 loop reads CASMAGGNSPLHF. For the CDR3, the DNA is TGTGCCAGCATGGCAGGGGGTAATTCACCCCTCCACTTT.

This chain uses TRBV9 with TRBJ2-1, with TRBD2 as a possible D gene (6 bases). The germline V gene has CDR1 SGDLS and CDR2 YYNGEE. Trimming pared 0 bases from V and 0 bases from J, leaving 13 bases between. There are 17 residues in the CDR3. Written as DNA, the CDR3 is TGTGCCAGCAGCGTAGGTCCTTTGCGGGGCTCCTACAATGAGCAGTTCTTC. Translating gives CASSVGPLRGSYNEQFF.

The chain couples TRBV11-2 to TRBJ1-6; D not resolved. The CDR3 consists of 15 residues. V was shortened by 1 base and J by 8 bases, with 12 bases between the two germline ends. Germline V gene sequence: CDR1 SGHAT, CDR2 FQNNGV. The chain's CDR3 is CASSLAGMGDSPLHF. The CDR3 DNA sequence: TGTGCCAGCAGCTTAGCTGGGATGGGAGATTCACCCCTCCACTTT.

V and J are TRBV29-1 and TRBJ2-3, with 7 bases matching TRBD2. The CDR3 contains 15 residues. With 0 bases clipped from V and 6 bases from J, the junction kept 9 bases outside the gene matches. Germline lookup yields CDR1 SQVTM and CDR2 ANQGSEA. The CDR3 loop reads CSVEDLGSGEDTQYF. Written as DNA, the CDR3 is TGCAGCGTTGAAGATCTTGGGAGCGGGGAGGATACGCAGTATTTT.

The chain joins TRBV3-1 to TRBJ2-7, with D hard to call. Germline V CDR1 and CDR2: LGHDT, YNNKEL (reference sequence). Trimming removed 1 base from V and 3 bases from J, with 10 bases in between. CDR3 size: 14 residues. The CDR3 protein is CASSQVSSDYEQYF. In DNA, the CDR3 is TGTGCCAGCAGCCAAGTTTCCAGTGACTACGAGCAGTACTTC.

In this sample, this clonotype turned up many times. V and J are TRBV5-1 and TRBJ2-3, with 7 bases fitting TRBD2. The ends lost 4 bases at V and 6 bases at J; junction bases unmatched: 5. The CDR3 has 13 amino acids. Germline V gene lookup returns CDR1 SGHRS and CDR2 YFSETQ. CDR3 nucleotides: TGCGCCAGCAGCCCACCGGGAGGCGATACGCAGTATTTT. Protein sequence: CASSPPGGDTQYF.

J is TRBJ2-3 and V is TRBV7-2; 11 bases map to TRBD1. V lost 3 bases, J lost 5 bases, and 7 bases stayed unmatched. There are 16 residues in the CDR3. Germline loops: CDR1 SGHTA, CDR2 FQGNSA. The DNA of the CDR3 is TGTGCCAGCAGCTTCGCCGGGACAGGGGGTATAGATACGCAGTATTTT. Its protein product is CASSFAGTGGIDTQYF.

This clonotype was found many times. The CDR3: CASSLTLANTGELFF. CDR3 sequence (DNA): TGCGCCAGCAGCTTGACTTTAGCGAACACCGGGGAGCTGTTTTTT. The chain joins TRBV5-1 to TRBJ2-2; D is ambiguous. Germline V gene sequence: CDR1 SGHRS, CDR2 YFSETQ. This CDR3 region has 15 residues. V was clipped by 1 base and J by 0 bases, with 7 bases between them.

In this sample, this clonotype turned up many times. The chain is built from TRBV6-1 and TRBJ2-7, with 9 positions matching TRBD1. The CDR3 runs to 16 residues. V shed 1 base, J shed 5 bases, and the junction held 9 bases outside the gene matches. Germline V lookup: CDR1 MNHNS, CDR2 SASEGT. DNA for the CDR3: TGTGCCAGCAGTGAAGAAGAGGGGACAGGGTCGCACGAGCAGTACTTC. Its protein is CASSEEEGTGSHEQYF.

The rearrangement links TRBV24-1 to TRBJ2-3, with 9 bases matching TRBD1. The germline V gene has CDR1 KGHDR and CDR2 SFDVKD. The CDR3 has 16 residues. Trimming removed 4 bases from V and 2 bases from J; junction bases left unmatched: 6. CDR3 in amino acids: CATSDARTGDTDTQYF. The CDR3 bases are TGTGCCACCAGTGACGCCCGGACAGGGGACACAGATACGCAGTATTTT.

The J gene is TRBJ2-2, the V gene TRBV7-9; 10 positions match TRBD2. Trimming at V came to 6 bases and at J to 3 bases, leaving 4 bases not matched to a gene. The CDR3 contains 15 residues. Per germline, CDR1 SEHNR and CDR2 FQNEAQ (reference sequence). The CDR3 spells CASSRTSGHTGELFF. CDR3 nucleotides: TGTGCCAGCAGTCGGACTAGCGGTCACACCGGGGAGCTGTTTTTT.

V gene TRBV11-2 combines with J gene TRBJ2-7; 9 bases match TRBD1. With 0 bases clipped from V and 2 bases from J, the junction kept 8 bases outside the gene matches. The CDR3 consists of 17 residues. Germline lookup yields CDR1 SGHAT and CDR2 FQNNGV. CDR3 DNA sequence: TGTGCCAGCAGCTTAGACGTGTGGGACAGGGCGACCTACGAGCAGTACTTC. Protein sequence: CASSLDVWDRATYEQYF. The variable domain in full, completed from reference TRBV11-2 and TRBJ2-7, reads EAGVAQSPRYKIIEKRQSVAFWCNPISGHATLYWYQQILGQGPKLLIQFQNNGVVDDSQLPKDRFSAERLKGVDSTLKIQPAKLEDSAVYLCASSLDVWDRATYEQYFGPGTRLTVT.

This clonotype was found many times. The V gene is TRBV5-5, the J gene TRBJ2-5; 9 bases agree with TRBD1. V shed 0 bases, J shed 4 bases, and the junction held 4 bases outside the gene matches. The CDR3 totals 15 residues. Germline V gives CDR1 SGHKS, CDR2 YYEKEE (reference sequence). CDR3 residues: CASSLVTGGGETQYF. The CDR3 nucleotides are TGTGCCAGCAGCTTGGTGACAGGGGGGGGAGAGACCCAGTACTTC.

This clonotype was seen a few times. The V call is TRBV4-1, the J call TRBJ1-2, with TRBD1 identical over 7 bases. The CDR3 is 15 residues long. CDR1 and CDR2 (germline): MGHRA, YSYEKL. V was clipped by 0 bases and J by 12 bases; unmatched bases: 13. In nucleotides, the CDR3 is TGCGCCAGCAGCCAAGAATTGACAGGGCTTAGGGAAAACACCTTC. Residues: CASSQELTGLRENTF.

The V gene is TRBV7-3, the J gene TRBJ1-5, with 9 bases fitting TRBD1. This CDR3 comprises 13 residues. The trim removed 8 bases at V and 7 bases at J, leaving 6 bases unmatched. Germline loops: CDR1 SGHTA, CDR2 FQGTGA. For the CDR3, the DNA is TGTGCCAGCGCACAGGGGGCCGGGCAGCCCCAGCATTTT. This codes for CASAQGAGQPQHF.